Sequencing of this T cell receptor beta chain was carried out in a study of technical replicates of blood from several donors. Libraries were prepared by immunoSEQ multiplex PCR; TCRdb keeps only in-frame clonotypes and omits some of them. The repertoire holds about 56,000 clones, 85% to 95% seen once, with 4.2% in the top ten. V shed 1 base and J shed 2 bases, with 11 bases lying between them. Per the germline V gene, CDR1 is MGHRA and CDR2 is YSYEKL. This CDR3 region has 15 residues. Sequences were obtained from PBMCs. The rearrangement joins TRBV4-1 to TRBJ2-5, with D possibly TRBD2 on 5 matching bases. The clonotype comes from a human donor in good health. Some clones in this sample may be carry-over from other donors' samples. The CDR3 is CASSQVLAGQETQYF. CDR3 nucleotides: TGCGCCAGCAGCCAAGTGCTAGCAGGTCAAGAGACCCAGTACTTC.